Presented here are 10 T cell receptor beta chains from one specimen sequenced in a study of identical twins. In TCRdb, the 5' RACE reads were re-called with MiXCR into one record per CDR3 protein. The table shows 700,000 or so distinct CDR3 sequences, with 21% occurring only once. These sequences were also reported in another study, on T cells expressing NK-cell markers.

Source material: PBMCs. All receptors derive from a woman aged 18-29 years in good health.

This clonotype was seen repeatedly, ten times or more. This sequence joins TRBV11-1 and TRBJ2-4; D may be TRBD2 (6 bases). V was shortened by 5 bases and J by 2 bases, with 22 bases between the two germline ends. This CDR3 is 18 amino acids long. CDR1 is SGHAT, CDR2 FQDESV, per germline (reference sequence). The CDR3 region has the DNA TGTGCCAGCAGCAAACGAGAGACCCAGGGAGGTACCAAAAACATTCAGTACTTC. This translates into CASSKRETQGGTKNIQYF.

The rearrangement links TRBV6-1 to TRBJ1-2, with 7 bases aligning to TRBD1. Germline CDR1 MNHNS, CDR2 SASEGT. Losses at the gene ends were 6 bases for V and 8 bases for J; bases not matched to a gene: 9. The CDR3 sequence is 13 residues long. The CDR3 protein is CASRPTGERGYTF. The CDR3 region has the DNA TGTGCCAGCAGGCCCACAGGGGAACGAGGCTACACCTTC.

In this sample, this clonotype turned up a few times. The V gene is TRBV6-5, the J gene TRBJ2-7; 12 nucleotides align to TRBD2. The germline CDR1 and CDR2 sequences are MNHEY and SVGAGI. This CDR3 has 14 residues. Unmatched junction bases numbered 8, after V lost 4 bases and J lost 10 bases. CDR3 region: CASSSALAGGPQYF. The CDR3 DNA follows: TGTGCCAGCAGTTCTGCACTAGCGGGAGGACCCCAGTACTTC.

On this clonotype itself: A much larger clonotype is one base distant, so this may be a read error. The chain recombines TRBV9 with TRBJ2-3; possibly TRBD1 for D (6 bases). The V end was cut by 1 base, the J end by 6 bases, with 15 bases between. The CDR3 has 15 amino acids. Germline CDR1 and CDR2: SGDLS and YYNGEE. The CDR3 DNA sequence: TGTGCCAGCAGCGTAATCTACCAGGGGCCCGATACGCAGTATTTT. Protein sequence: CASSVIYQGPDTQYF.

This chain joins TRBV7-2 and TRBJ2-1, with 8 bases aligning to TRBD2. Per germline, CDR1 SGHTA and CDR2 FQGNSA. The CDR3 totals 15 residues. After removal of 6 bases from V and 4 bases from J, the junction contained 8 bases not matched to a gene. The CDR3 sequence is CASSTRAGDYNEQFF. The CDR3 region has the DNA TGTGCCAGCAGTACAAGAGCGGGAGATTACAATGAGCAGTTCTTC.

This chain connects TRBV6-1 to TRBJ2-1, with 13 bases identical to TRBD2. This CDR3 has 15 amino acids. J gave up 7 bases and V 3 bases, and 3 bases lay outside the gene matches. CDR1 and CDR2 (germline): MNHNS, SASEGT. The CDR3 sequence is CASSDETSGRNEQFF. The CDR3 DNA is TGTGCCAGCAGTGATGAGACTAGCGGGAGGAATGAGCAGTTCTTC.

The count of this clonotype is one. The chain couples TRBV20-1 to TRBJ2-3; 10 nucleotides align to TRBD2. The germline V gene has CDR1 DFQATT and CDR2 SNEGSKA (reference sequence). Losses at the gene ends were 5 bases for V and 4 bases for J; bases not matched to a gene: 12. This CDR3 has 16 amino acids. The CDR3 sequence is CSAQAPSGGGPDTQYF. CDR3 in DNA: TGCAGTGCTCAGGCTCCTAGCGGGGGAGGTCCAGATACGCAGTATTTT.

Only a few counts were recorded for this clonotype. The chain has TRBV3-1 and TRBJ2-5; 11 nucleotides align to TRBD2. Germline V lookup: CDR1 LGHDT, CDR2 YNNKEL (reference sequence). V gave up 0 bases and J gave up 2 bases; unmatched junction bases: 2. CDR3 length: 16 amino acids. For the CDR3, the DNA is TGTGCCAGCAGCCAAGAAGTAGCGGGGGGGCAAGAGACCCAGTACTTC. Its translation: CASSQEVAGGQETQYF.

The J gene is TRBJ2-6, the V gene TRBV5-1; 7 positions match TRBD2. The germline V gene encodes CDR1 SGHRS and CDR2 YFSETQ. The CDR3 runs to 16 residues. V lost 4 bases, J lost 4 bases, and 8 bases stayed unmatched. The CDR3 nucleotides read TGCGCCAGCAGCCCCGGGGGGTTAACCGGGGCCAACGTCCTGACTTTC. This codes for CASSPGGLTGANVLTF.

A few counts support this clonotype. This chain uses TRBV10-3 with TRBJ1-2; tentative D call: TRBD1 (6 bases). This CDR3 region has 13 residues. Germline CDR1 reads ENHRY; CDR2 reads SYGVKD. Between the trimmed V and J ends, which lost 5 bases and 3 bases, there was a span of 10 bases. The CDR3 DNA reads TGTGCCATCAGTCGACAGGCGGACTATGGCTACACCTTC. Encoded protein: CAISRQADYGYTF.